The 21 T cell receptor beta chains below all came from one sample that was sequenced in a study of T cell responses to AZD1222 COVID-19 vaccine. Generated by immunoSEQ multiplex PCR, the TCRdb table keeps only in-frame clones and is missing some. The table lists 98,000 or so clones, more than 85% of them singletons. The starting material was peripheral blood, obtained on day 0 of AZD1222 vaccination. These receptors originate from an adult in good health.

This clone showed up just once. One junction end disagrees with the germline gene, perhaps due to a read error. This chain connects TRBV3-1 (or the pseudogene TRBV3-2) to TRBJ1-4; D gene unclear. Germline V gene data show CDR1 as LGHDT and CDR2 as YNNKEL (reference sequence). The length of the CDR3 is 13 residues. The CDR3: CASSQSTNEKLFF. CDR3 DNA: TGTGCCAGCAGCCAGTCAACTAATGAAAAATTGTTTTTT.

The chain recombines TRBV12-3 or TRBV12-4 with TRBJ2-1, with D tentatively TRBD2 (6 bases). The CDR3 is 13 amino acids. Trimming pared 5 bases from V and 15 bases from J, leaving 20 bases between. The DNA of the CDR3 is TGTGCCAGCAGTGGGGCCCCCATCGGGGAGGCGTTCTTC. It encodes CASSGAPIGEAFF.

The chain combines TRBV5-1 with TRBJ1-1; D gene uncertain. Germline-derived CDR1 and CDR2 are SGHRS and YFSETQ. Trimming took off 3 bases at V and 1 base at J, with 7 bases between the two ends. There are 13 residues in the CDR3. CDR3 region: CASSSVTNTEAFF. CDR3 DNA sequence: TGCGCCAGCAGCTCAGTTACGAACACTGAAGCTTTCTTT.

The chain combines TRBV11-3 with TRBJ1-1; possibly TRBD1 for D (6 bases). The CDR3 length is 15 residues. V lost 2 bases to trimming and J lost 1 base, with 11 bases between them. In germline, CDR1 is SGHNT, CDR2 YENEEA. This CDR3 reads CASSLSRTANTEAFF. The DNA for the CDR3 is TGTGCCAGCAGCTTAAGCAGGACAGCGAACACTGAAGCTTTCTTT.

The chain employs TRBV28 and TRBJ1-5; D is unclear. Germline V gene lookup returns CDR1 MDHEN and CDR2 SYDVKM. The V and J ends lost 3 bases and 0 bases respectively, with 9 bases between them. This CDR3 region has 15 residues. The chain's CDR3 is CASSFHEGSNQPQHF. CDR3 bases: TGTGCCAGCAGTTTCCATGAGGGTAGCAATCAGCCCCAGCATTTT.

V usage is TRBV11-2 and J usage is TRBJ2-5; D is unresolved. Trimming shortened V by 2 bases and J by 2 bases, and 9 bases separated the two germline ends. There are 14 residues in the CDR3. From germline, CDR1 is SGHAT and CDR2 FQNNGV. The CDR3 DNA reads TGTGCCAGCAGCTTATGGGGATCTCAAGAGACCCAGTACTTC. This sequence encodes CASSLWGSQETQYF.

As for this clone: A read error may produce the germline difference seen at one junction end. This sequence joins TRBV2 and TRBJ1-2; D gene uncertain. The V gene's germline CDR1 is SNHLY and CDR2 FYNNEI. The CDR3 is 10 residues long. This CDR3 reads CASSERIAVF. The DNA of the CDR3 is TGTGCCAGCAGTGAAAGGATCGCTGTCTTC.

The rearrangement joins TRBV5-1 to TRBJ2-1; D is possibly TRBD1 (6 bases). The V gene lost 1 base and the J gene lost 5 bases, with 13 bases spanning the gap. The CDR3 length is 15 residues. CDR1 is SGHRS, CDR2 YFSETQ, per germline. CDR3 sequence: CASSLLPRGNNEQFF. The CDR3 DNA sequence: TGCGCCAGCAGCTTGTTACCTAGGGGGAACAATGAGCAGTTCTTC.

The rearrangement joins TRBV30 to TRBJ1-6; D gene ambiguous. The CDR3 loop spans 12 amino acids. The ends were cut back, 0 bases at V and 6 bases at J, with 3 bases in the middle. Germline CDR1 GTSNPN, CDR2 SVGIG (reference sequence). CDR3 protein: CAWSVPNSPLHF. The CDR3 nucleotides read TGTGCCTGGAGTGTACCTAATTCACCCCTCCACTTT.

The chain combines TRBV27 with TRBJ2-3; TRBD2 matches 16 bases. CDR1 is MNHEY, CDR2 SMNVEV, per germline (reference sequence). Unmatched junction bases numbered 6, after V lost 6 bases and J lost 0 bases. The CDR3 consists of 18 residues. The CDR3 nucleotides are TGTGCCAGCAGCCTTGGGACTAGCGGGGGGGGTAGCACAGATACGCAGTATTTT. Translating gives CASSLGTSGGGSTDTQYF.

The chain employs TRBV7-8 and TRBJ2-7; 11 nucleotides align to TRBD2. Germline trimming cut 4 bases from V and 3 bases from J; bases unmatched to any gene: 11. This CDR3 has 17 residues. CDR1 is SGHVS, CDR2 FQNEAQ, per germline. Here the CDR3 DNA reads TGTGCCAGCAGCTCCAACCTCCCGGGACTAGCGGACTACGAGCAGTACTTC. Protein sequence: CASSSNLPGLADYEQYF. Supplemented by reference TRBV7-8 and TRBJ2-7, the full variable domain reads GAGVSQSPRYKVAKRGQDVALRCDPISGHVSLFWYQQALGQGPEFLTYFQNEAQLDKSGLPSDRFFAERPEGSVSTLKIQRTQQEDSAVYLCASSSNLPGLADYEQYFGPGTRLTVT.

The CDR3 sequence: CASSQGGGDLSGTGELFF. CDR3 nucleotides: TGTGCCAGCAGCCAAGGAGGTGGGGATCTTTCCGGCACCGGGGAGCTGTTTTTT. This sequence joins TRBV3-1 (or the pseudogene TRBV3-2) and TRBJ2-2, with unresolved D. CDR1 is LGHDT and CDR2 is YNNKEL in the germline V gene (reference sequence). V was trimmed by 1 base and J by 4 bases, leaving 19 bases between them. The CDR3 length is 18 residues.

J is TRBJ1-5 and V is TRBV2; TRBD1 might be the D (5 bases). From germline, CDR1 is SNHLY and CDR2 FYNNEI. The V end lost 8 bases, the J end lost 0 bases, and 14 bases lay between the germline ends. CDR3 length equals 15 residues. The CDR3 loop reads CASRGTSDSNQPQHF. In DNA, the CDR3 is TGTGCCAGCCGGGGGACCTCGGATAGCAATCAGCCCCAGCATTTT.

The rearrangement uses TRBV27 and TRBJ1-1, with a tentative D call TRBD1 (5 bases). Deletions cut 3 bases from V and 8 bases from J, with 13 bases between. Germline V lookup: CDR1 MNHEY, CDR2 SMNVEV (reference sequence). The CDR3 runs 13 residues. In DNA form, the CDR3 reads TGTGCCAGCAGTTTTACGGGGGATTCGGAAGCTTTCTTT. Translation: CASSFTGDSEAFF.

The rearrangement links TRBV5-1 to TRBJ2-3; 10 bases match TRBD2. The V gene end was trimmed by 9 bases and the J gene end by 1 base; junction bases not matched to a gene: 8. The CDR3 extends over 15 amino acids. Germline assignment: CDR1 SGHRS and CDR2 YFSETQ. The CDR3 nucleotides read TGCGCCACAAAGACGGGGACTAGCGGCACAGATACGCAGTATTTT. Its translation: CATKTGTSGTDTQYF.

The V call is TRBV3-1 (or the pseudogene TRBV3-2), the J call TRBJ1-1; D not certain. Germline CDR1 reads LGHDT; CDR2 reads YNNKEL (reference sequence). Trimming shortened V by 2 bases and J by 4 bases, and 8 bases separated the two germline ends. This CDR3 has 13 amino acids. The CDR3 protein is CASSQRRGTEAFF. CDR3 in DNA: TGTGCCAGCAGCCAACGACGAGGCACTGAAGCTTTCTTT.

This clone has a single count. The CDR3 DNA reads TGCGCCAGCAGCCACCTGGGGAGGGAGGTCGCTGAAGCTTTCTTT. Its translation: CASSHLGREVAEAFF. The chain uses TRBV4-1 and TRBJ1-1; D call uncertain. Per the germline V gene, CDR1 is MGHRA and CDR2 is YSYEKL. This CDR3 region has 15 residues. With 3 bases removed from V and 6 bases from J, the gap between germline ends came to 17 bases.

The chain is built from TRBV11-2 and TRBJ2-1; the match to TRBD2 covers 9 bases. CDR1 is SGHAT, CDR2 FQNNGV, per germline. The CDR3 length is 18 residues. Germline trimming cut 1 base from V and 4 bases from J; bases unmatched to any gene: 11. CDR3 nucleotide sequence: TGTGCCAGCAGCTTAGCCCCCCCGACTAGCGGATTTTACAATGAGCAGTTCTTC. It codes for CASSLAPPTSGFYNEQFF.

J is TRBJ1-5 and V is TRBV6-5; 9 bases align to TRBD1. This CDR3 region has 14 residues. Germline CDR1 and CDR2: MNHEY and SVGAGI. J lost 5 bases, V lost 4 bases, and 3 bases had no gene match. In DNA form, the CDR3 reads TGTGCCAGCAGTTGGGACAGGGCAGATCAGCCCCAGCATTTT. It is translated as CASSWDRADQPQHF.

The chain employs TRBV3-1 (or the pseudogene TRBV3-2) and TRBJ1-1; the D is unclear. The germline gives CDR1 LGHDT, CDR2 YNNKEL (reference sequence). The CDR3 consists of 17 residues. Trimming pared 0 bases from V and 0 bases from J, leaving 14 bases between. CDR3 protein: CASSQDTGFTMNTEAFF. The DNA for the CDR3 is TGTGCCAGCAGCCAAGATACGGGGTTTACGATGAACACTGAAGCTTTCTTT.

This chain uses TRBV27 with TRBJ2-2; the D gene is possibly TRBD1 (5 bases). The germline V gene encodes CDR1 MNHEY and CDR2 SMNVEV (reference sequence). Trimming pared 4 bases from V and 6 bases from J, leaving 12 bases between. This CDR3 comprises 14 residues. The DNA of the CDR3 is TGTGCCAGCAGTTCAGGGTTAGGACCCGGGGAGCTGTTTTTT. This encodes CASSSGLGPGELFF.